Below, 32 T cell receptor beta chains from the same sample are listed, as sequenced in a study of T cell responses to AZD1222 COVID-19 vaccine. Sequencing was performed with immunoSEQ multiplex PCR; in TCRdb, only in-frame clones are kept and a portion is missing. The sample consists of about 92,000 clones, approximately 90% of them appearing once. The source material was peripheral blood, sampled on day 0 of AZD1222 vaccination. The receptors were sampled from an adult in good health.

V usage is TRBV6-4 and J usage is TRBJ2-7; TRBD1 matches 9 bases. After removal of 4 bases from V and 3 bases from J, the junction contained 7 bases not matched to a gene. The germline V gene has CDR1 MRHNA and CDR2 SNTAGT. The CDR3 loop spans 15 amino acids. This chain's CDR3 is CASSGGQGQNYEQYF. Written as DNA, the CDR3 is TGTGCCAGCAGTGGCGGACAGGGGCAAAACTACGAGCAGTACTTC.

This clone was seen just once. The chain joins TRBV30 to TRBJ2-1; D ambiguous. The CDR3 loop spans 11 amino acids. Germline CDR1 reads GTSNPN; CDR2 reads SVGIG (reference sequence). The V gene lost 3 bases and the J gene lost 8 bases, with 8 bases spanning the gap. CDR3 protein: CAWSHFDEQFF. CDR3 in DNA: TGTGCCTGGAGCCACTTCGATGAGCAGTTCTTC. The whole variable domain, remainder taken from reference TRBV30 and TRBJ2-1, is SQTIHQWPATLVQPVGSPLSLECTVEGTSNPNLYWYRQAAGRGLQLLFYSVGIGQISSEVPQNLSASRPQDRQFILSSKKLLLSDSGFYLCAWSHFDEQFFGPGTRLTVL.

V usage is TRBV7-3 and J usage is TRBJ2-3, with 11 bases that match TRBD1. The junction had 8 bases not matched to a gene; V was cut back by 5 bases and J by 13 bases. This CDR3 has 13 residues. From germline, CDR1 is SGHTA and CDR2 FQGTGA. The CDR3 DNA is TGTGCCAGCAGCCAACCAGGACAGGGGGCGAAGTATTTT. Protein product: CASSQPGQGAKYF. The full variable domain, completed using reference TRBV7-3 and TRBJ2-3, is GAGVSQTPSNKVTEKGKYVELRCDPISGHTALYWYRQSLGQGPEFLIYFQGTGAADDSGLPNDRFFAVRPEGSVSTLKIQRTERGDSAVYLCASSQPGQGAKYFGPGTRLTVL.

This clone appeared once. This chain joins TRBV4-1 and TRBJ2-6; D not certain. Trimming took 2 bases from V and 0 from J, leaving 8 bases between them. The germline CDR1 and CDR2 sequences are MGHRA and YSYEKL. The CDR3 length is 16 residues. This CDR3 reads CASSQLTSSGANVLTF. CDR3 DNA sequence: TGCGCCAGCAGCCAACTTACGAGCTCTGGGGCCAACGTCCTGACTTTC.

As to this clone: Germline and junction disagree at one end, which may indicate a read error. The chain joins TRBV7-7 to TRBJ1-3; 9 nucleotides align to TRBD1. The V gene's germline CDR1 is SSHAT and CDR2 FNYEAQ (reference sequence). CDR3 length: 15 amino acids. The CDR3 DNA sequence: TGTGCTAGCAGCCCCGGGACAGGGCTTGGAAACACCATATATTTT. This sequence encodes CASSPGTGLGNTIYF.

The chain carries TRBV5-1 and TRBJ1-3; 10 nucleotides agree with TRBD1. Germline values: CDR1 SGHRS, CDR2 YFSETQ. The length of the CDR3 is 17 residues. V trimming: 0 bases; J trimming: 2 bases; junction bases outside the gene matches: 5. CDR3 nucleotides: TGCGCCAGCAGCTTGGGACAGGGGGCTTCCACTGGAAACACCATATATTTT. Amino acids: CASSLGQGASTGNTIYF.

The rearrangement joins TRBV5-4 to TRBJ2-3; 8 bases are shared with TRBD1. The J segment lost 0 bases and the V segment lost 3 bases, leaving 3 bases of the junction unmatched. CDR3 length: 15 residues. CDR1 and CDR2 (germline): SGHNT, YYREEE (reference sequence). The CDR3: CASSSRTGSTDTQYF. CDR3 DNA: TGTGCCAGCAGCTCACGGACAGGGAGCACAGATACGCAGTATTTT.

The V gene is TRBV7-9, the J gene TRBJ2-7, with D uncertain. Trimming left V 1 base short and J 0 bases short, with 4 bases between. This CDR3 comprises 13 residues. CDR1 and CDR2 (germline): SEHNR, FQNEAQ (reference sequence). The CDR3 DNA is TGTGCCAGCAGCTTAGTCCTCTCCTACGAGCAGTACTTC. Its translation: CASSLVLSYEQYF.

The CDR3 sequence is CASSLDIGEPRFAGELFF. The CDR3 DNA is TGTGCCAGCAGCTTAGATATCGGGGAGCCTCGGTTCGCCGGGGAGCTGTTTTTT. This chain uses TRBV7-9 with TRBJ2-2; D possibly corresponds to TRBD2 (5 bases). The CDR3 has 18 residues. V gave up 1 base and J gave up 6 bases, with 21 bases separating them. Germline-derived CDR1 and CDR2 are SEHNR and FQNEAQ (reference sequence).

The chain joins TRBV18 to TRBJ2-7, with D unresolved. V shed 2 bases and J shed 4 bases, with 15 bases lying between them. The germline V gene encodes CDR1 KGHSH and CDR2 LQKENI. The CDR3 is 15 residues long. The CDR3 protein is CASSPSGSNSYEQYF. CDR3 DNA sequence: TGTGCCAGCTCACCAAGTGGATCCAATTCTTACGAGCAGTACTTC.

The chain is built from TRBV10-3 and TRBJ2-1; D gene unclear. The CDR3 has 13 residues. V lost 5 bases and J lost 5, with 10 bases in between. The germline V gene has CDR1 ENHRY and CDR2 SYGVKD. This CDR3 reads CAISPGPNNEQFF. CDR3 in DNA: TGTGCCATCAGTCCGGGCCCTAACAATGAGCAGTTCTTC.

The chain employs TRBV7-3 and TRBJ2-5; 9 bases match TRBD2. V dropped 5 bases and J dropped 4; count of bases not matched to a gene: 8. CDR1 SGHTA and CDR2 FQGTGA come from the germline V gene. The CDR3 loop spans 15 amino acids. CDR3 in amino acids: CASSPTKTSGETQYF. In DNA form, the CDR3 reads TGTGCCAGCAGCCCGACAAAGACTAGCGGAGAGACCCAGTACTTC.

This clone was recorded only once. The V gene is TRBV19, the J gene TRBJ1-6; 7 bases line up with TRBD1. There are 13 residues in the CDR3. Germline V gene lookup returns CDR1 LNHDA and CDR2 SQIVND (reference sequence). V was clipped by 8 bases and J by 7 bases; unmatched bases: 5. The CDR3 region has the DNA TGTGCCAGTCAGGGGGGCGGCAATTCACCCCTCCACTTT. It yields the protein CASQGGGNSPLHF.

The chain recombines TRBV19 with TRBJ1-2; D not certain. The V gene lost 6 bases and the J gene lost 6 bases, with 17 bases spanning the gap. CDR3 size: 14 residues. Germline CDR1 and CDR2: LNHDA and SQIVND (reference sequence). CDR3 region: CASRDRFRADGYTF. In DNA, the CDR3 is TGTGCCAGTAGGGACCGGTTCCGGGCCGATGGCTACACCTTC.

The chain combines TRBV18 with TRBJ2-7, with D perhaps matching TRBD1 or TRBD2 (6 bases each). Germline V gene data show CDR1 as KGHSH and CDR2 as LQKENI. Trimming removed 2 bases from V and 3 bases from J, with 14 bases in between. The CDR3 has 15 amino acids. The CDR3: CASSPATGGVYEQYF. CDR3 nucleotide sequence: TGTGCCAGCTCACCAGCGACAGGAGGGGTCTACGAGCAGTACTTC.

This CDR3 is CASSPRTGQGAGRTEAFF. CDR3 in DNA: TGTGCCAGCTCACCACGGACGGGACAGGGGGCAGGGAGAACTGAAGCTTTCTTT. The gene calls are TRBV18 and TRBJ1-1, with 12 bases fitting TRBD1. V lost 1 base, J lost 5 bases, and 11 bases stayed unmatched. Germline CDR1 reads KGHSH; CDR2 reads LQKENI. This CDR3 is built from 18 residues.

This clone has just a few counts. The genes are TRBV5-1 and TRBJ2-2; tentative D call: TRBD1 (6 bases). The CDR3 extends over 16 amino acids. Trimming pared 0 bases from V and 1 base from J, leaving 10 bases between. CDR1 and CDR2 from the germline V gene are SGHRS and YFSETQ. CDR3 in amino acids: CASSLAGQRNTGELFF. The CDR3 DNA follows: TGCGCCAGCAGCTTGGCGGGACAACGGAACACCGGGGAGCTGTTTTTT.

J is TRBJ1-2 and V is TRBV30; D gene uncertain. This CDR3 contains 13 residues. Germline values: CDR1 GTSNPN, CDR2 SVGIG (reference sequence). V was cut by 1 base and J by 8 bases, with 14 bases left in between. In DNA, the CDR3 is TGTGCCTGGAGTGGCGGACCCGGGGAGGGCTACACCTTC. Protein: CAWSGGPGEGYTF. The entire variable domain, with the rest obtained from reference TRBV30 and TRBJ1-2, is as follows: SQTIHQWPATLVQPVGSPLSLECTVEGTSNPNLYWYRQAAGRGLQLLFYSVGIGQISSEVPQNLSASRPQDRQFILSSKKLLLSDSGFYLCAWSGGPGEGYTFGSGTRLTVV.

The V and J genes are TRBV6-5 and TRBJ1-2; a possible D gene is TRBD1 (5 bases). With 10 bases removed from V and 1 base from J, the gap between germline ends came to 13 bases. The CDR3 spans 13 residues. Germline V gene data show CDR1 as MNHEY and CDR2 as SVGAGI. The CDR3 DNA follows: TGTGCCACAGCCGGGACGGATAACTATGGCTACACCTTC. This sequence encodes CATAGTDNYGYTF.

The chain carries TRBV10-3 and TRBJ2-2; the D gene is possibly TRBD2 (6 bases). Germline values: CDR1 ENHRY, CDR2 SYGVKD. V lost 7 bases, J lost 7 bases, and 19 bases lay in between. This CDR3 is built from 15 residues. Written as DNA, the CDR3 is TGTGCCATCACTTGGGAGGAAGCCCCAATCGGGGAGCTGTTTTTT. Its translation: CAITWEEAPIGELFF.

This clone was detected a few times. This rearrangement joins TRBV10-2 to TRBJ2-3, with a possible D match to TRBD2 (6 bases). The CDR3 length is 11 residues. Germline V gene lookup returns CDR1 WSHSY and CDR2 SAAADI. Trimming cost V 4 bases and J 15 bases, with 14 bases left between them. CDR3 coding DNA: TGCGCCAGCAGTGGCCCCGGGGGTTCTTATTTT. Amino acid sequence: CASSGPGGSYF.

The chain employs TRBV27 and TRBJ2-7; D gene uncertain. Germline V lookup: CDR1 MNHEY, CDR2 SMNVEV (reference sequence). V dropped 5 bases and J dropped 6 bases, with 14 bases sitting between them. The CDR3 has 13 amino acids. The CDR3 loop reads CASSPSPLGEQYF. CDR3 coding DNA: TGTGCCAGCAGTCCTTCCCCCCTCGGCGAGCAGTACTTC.

The CDR3 DNA reads as TGTGCCAGCACTCGGCTCCTAGCGGGGGGGCCGAGCAATGAGCAGTTCTTC. Residues: CASTRLLAGGPSNEQFF. This chain joins TRBV6-6 and TRBJ2-1, with TRBD2 matching over 12 bases. Trimming cost V 7 bases and J 6 bases; bases outside gene matches: 13. This CDR3 has 17 residues. The germline gives CDR1 MNHNY, CDR2 SVGAGI (reference sequence).

The chain uses TRBV7-9 and TRBJ1-2; tentative D call: TRBD1 (5 bases). The ends were cut back, 5 bases at V and 2 bases at J, with 15 bases in the middle. Looked up from germline, CDR1 is SEHNR and CDR2 is FQNEAQ (reference sequence). This CDR3 is built from 15 residues. CDR3 coding DNA: TGTGCCAGCAGCCTCGCCCCCCAGGGCAACTATGGCTACACCTTC. Translation: CASSLAPQGNYGYTF.

The V gene is TRBV21-1, the J gene TRBJ1-1. TRBV21-1 represents a pseudogene. The CDR3 sequence is 15 residues long. DNA for the CDR3: TGTGCCAGCAGCAAATGGGTGGTAACGAACACTGAAGCTTTCTTT. It translates to CASSKWVVTNTEAFF.

The chain uses TRBV5-1 and TRBJ2-1, with D hard to call. V lost 0 bases and J lost 0, with 7 bases in between. Germline V gene data show CDR1 as SGHRS and CDR2 as YFSETQ. The CDR3 contains 15 residues. The CDR3 here is CASSLGQTSYNEQFF. The CDR3 DNA follows: TGCGCCAGCAGCTTGGGGCAGACCTCCTACAATGAGCAGTTCTTC. The whole variable domain, remainder taken from reference TRBV5-1 and TRBJ2-1, is KAGVTQTPRYLIKTRGQQVTLSCSPISGHRSVSWYQQTPGQGLQFLFEYFSETQRNKGNFPGRFSGRQFSNSRSEMNVSTLELGDSALYLCASSLGQTSYNEQFFGPGTRLTVL.

The chain carries TRBV7-2 and TRBJ1-1; D perhaps matches TRBD1 (5 bases). Between the trimmed V and J ends, which lost 1 base and 6 bases, there was a span of 21 bases. The germline V gene has CDR1 SGHTA and CDR2 FQGNSA. The CDR3 extends over 17 amino acids. DNA for the CDR3: TGTGCCAGCAGCTTAGAAGGTGGCAGGAGGAGAGGGGCTGAAGCTTTCTTT. Translating it yields CASSLEGGRRRGAEAFF.

This chain joins TRBV4-3 and TRBJ2-2; no clear D. Germline CDR1 reads LGHNA; CDR2 reads YSLEER. This CDR3 has 14 amino acids. Between the trimmed V and J ends, which lost 4 bases and 1 base, there was a span of 7 bases. The CDR3 loop reads CASSPEQNTGELFF. Here the CDR3 DNA reads TGCGCCAGCAGCCCCGAGCAGAACACCGGGGAGCTGTTTTTT.

V usage is TRBV7-3 and J usage is TRBJ1-1; tentatively, D is TRBD1 (6 bases). Germline assignment: CDR1 SGHTA and CDR2 FQGTGA. Trimming cost V 5 bases and J 2 bases, with 9 bases left between them. This CDR3 has 13 amino acids. CDR3 residues: CASSRTVNTEAFF. The CDR3 DNA is TGTGCCAGCAGCCGGACAGTTAACACTGAAGCTTTCTTT.

The rearrangement joins TRBV18 to TRBJ2-7; 10 bases align to TRBD1. V trimming: 3 bases; J trimming: 5 bases; junction bases outside the gene matches: 7. The CDR3 runs to 15 residues. Germline V lookup: CDR1 KGHSH, CDR2 LQKENI. CDR3 in DNA: TGTGCCAGCTCACCCGGGACAGGGGTGGGGAACGAGCAGTACTTC. This translates into CASSPGTGVGNEQYF. Supplemented by reference TRBV18 and TRBJ2-7, the full variable domain reads NAGVMQNPRHLVRRRGQEARLRCSPMKGHSHVYWYRQLPEEGLKFMVYLQKENIIDESGMPKERFSAEFPKEGPSILRIQQVVRGDSAAYFCASSPGTGVGNEQYFGPGTRLTVT.

The chain carries TRBV7-2 and TRBJ1-2, with no clear D. Germline CDR1 and CDR2: SGHTA and FQGNSA. The CDR3 runs to 12 residues. V was pared by 1 base and J by 4 bases, with 4 bases between. CDR3 residues: CASSLGLYGYTF. For the CDR3, the DNA is TGTGCCAGCAGCTTAGGGCTCTATGGCTACACCTTC.

The rearrangement uses TRBV19 and TRBJ1-4; D is possibly TRBD1 (6 bases). The CDR3 loop spans 16 amino acids. Germline CDR1 reads LNHDA; CDR2 reads SQIVND (reference sequence). Trimming removed 4 bases from V and 7 bases from J, with 19 bases in between. CDR3 residues: CASSTLPGHKGEKLFF. In DNA, the CDR3 is TGTGCCAGTAGTACCTTACCGGGACACAAGGGTGAAAAACTGTTTTTT.